This T cell receptor (beta chain) was documented in a study of blood T cell repertoires in COVID-19. Study summary: Some COVID-19 samples were acute and others convalescent; all came from the United States, Italy and Spain. Sources were T cells, B-cell-depleted T cells, or PBMCs; the material itself was cDNA or gDNA.

In the original processing: Estimated nucleated cell counts came from reference gene primer amplification. Data came from immunoSEQ multiplex PCR; TCRdb stores just in-frame clones and leaves some out. V and J calls and clone size come straight from that table; D and trimming were deduced from the DNA. The table records around 160,000 clones, roughly 90% of them present only once. This clone was observed once. This clonotype was sampled from a young man with acute or convalescent COVID-19. Sequencing was carried out using peripheral blood.

The CDR3 loop is CASNPRTRGNTEAFF. Written as DNA, the CDR3 is TGTGCCAGCAACCCTAGGACGAGGGGGAATACTGAAGCTTTCTTT. The V and J genes are TRBV7-9 and TRBJ1-1; TRBD1 might be the D (6 bases). V was trimmed by 7 bases and J by 5 bases, leaving 20 bases between them. The CDR3 consists of 15 residues. Germline V gene data show CDR1 as SEHNR and CDR2 as FQNEAQ (reference sequence).